This T cell receptor beta chain was obtained from a study of T cells after posttransplantation cyclophosphamide. The protocol was immunoSEQ multiplex PCR, while the TCRdb copy is restricted to in-frame clones and leaves out a portion. Recorded here are some 23,000 clones, none singletons. Germline assignment: CDR1 SGHTA and CDR2 FQGTGA. The CDR3 loop spans 17 amino acids. V lost 10 bases and J lost 6, with 27 bases in between. Study-level findings and limits: Tissue-infiltrating T cells from skin or gut overlapped little with blood T cells. Later post-transplant blood repertoires were often dominated by donor CD8+ memory clones. TRB clonality was highly associated with recipient CMV seropositivity and reactivation.

This clone appeared many times. Its antigen is not identified. This related bone marrow graft donor gave peripheral blood on the day of marrow donation. Sequenced: PBMCs. The receptor was derived from a woman between 45 and 60 years old in good health, CMV-negative, and a related stem cell transplant donor. The chain is built from TRBV7-3 and TRBJ1-4; D perhaps matches TRBD1 (5 bases). CDR3 coding DNA: TGTGCCACAACAACGCCAGGGCGGCGAGAAGGTTATGAAAAACTGTTTTTT. The encoded protein is CATTTPGRREGYEKLFF.